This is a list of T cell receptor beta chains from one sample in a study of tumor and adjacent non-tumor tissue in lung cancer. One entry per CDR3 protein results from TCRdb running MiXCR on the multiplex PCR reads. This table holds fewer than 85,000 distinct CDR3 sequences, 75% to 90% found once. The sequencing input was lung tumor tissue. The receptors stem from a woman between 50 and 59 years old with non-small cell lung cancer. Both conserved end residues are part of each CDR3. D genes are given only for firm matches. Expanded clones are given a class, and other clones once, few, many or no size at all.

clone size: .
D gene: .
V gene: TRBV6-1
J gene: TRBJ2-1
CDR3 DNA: TGTGCCAGCAGTGAAGAGGGCGGGACATCCTACAGTAAGCAGTTCTTC
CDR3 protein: CASSEEGGTSYSKQFF

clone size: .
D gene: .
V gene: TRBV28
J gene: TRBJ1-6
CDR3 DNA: TGTGCCAGCAGTTCGCATAGGGTACTAGATTCACCCCTCCACTTT
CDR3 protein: CASSSHRVLDSPLHF

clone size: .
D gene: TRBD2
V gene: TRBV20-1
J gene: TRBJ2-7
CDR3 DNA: TGCAATGCTAATCCTTCTAGCGGGACCTACGAGCAGTATTTC
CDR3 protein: CNANPSSGTYEQYF

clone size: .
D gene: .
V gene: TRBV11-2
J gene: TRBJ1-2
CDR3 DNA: TGTGCCAGCAGCTTCACAGATTATCGCTGCACCTTC
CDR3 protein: CASSFTDYRCTF

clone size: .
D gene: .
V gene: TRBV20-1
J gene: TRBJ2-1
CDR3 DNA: TGCAGTGCCCCCCAGGGTAACGGGGATTATAATGAGCAGTTCTTC
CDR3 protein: CSAPQGNGDYNEQFF

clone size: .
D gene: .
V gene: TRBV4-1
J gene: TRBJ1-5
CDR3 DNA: TGCGCCAGCAGCCTGGTATGGGACTGTATCTCCCAGGCCCAGCATTTT
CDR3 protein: CASSLVWDCISQAQHF

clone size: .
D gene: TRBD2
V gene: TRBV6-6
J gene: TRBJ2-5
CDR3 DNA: TGTGCCAGGAGTTGGAGCGGGAGACCGAGGGGCCAGTACTTC
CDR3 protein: CARSWSGRPRGQYF

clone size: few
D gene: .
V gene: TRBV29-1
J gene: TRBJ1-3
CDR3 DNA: TGCAGCGTCTGGACTGACTATGGAAACACCATATACTTC
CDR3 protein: CSVWTDYGNTIYF

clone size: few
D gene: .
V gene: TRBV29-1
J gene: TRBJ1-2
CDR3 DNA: TGCAGCGTTGAAGTAGAAGGGGTGGACTATGGCTACGCCTTC
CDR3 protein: CSVEVEGVDYGYAF

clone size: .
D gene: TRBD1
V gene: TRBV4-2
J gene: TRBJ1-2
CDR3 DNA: TGTGTCAGCGGAGAGAACAGGGGGGTTTATGGCTACACCTTC
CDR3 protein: CVSGENRGVYGYTF

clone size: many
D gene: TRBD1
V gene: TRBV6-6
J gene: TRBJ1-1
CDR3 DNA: TGTGCCAGCAGTCCGAGGACAGGGGGGACTGAAGCTTTCTTT
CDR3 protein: CASSPRTGGTEAFF

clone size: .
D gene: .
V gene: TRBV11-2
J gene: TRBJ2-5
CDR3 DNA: TGTGCCAGCAGCTTTATGACAGGATTCCAGGAGACCCAATACTTC
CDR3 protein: CASSFMTGFQETQYF

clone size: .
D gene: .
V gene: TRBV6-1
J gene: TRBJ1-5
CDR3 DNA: TGTGCCAGCAATGATTTCCAGAGTACCTATATCAATCAGCCTCAGCATTTT
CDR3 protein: CASNDFQSTYINQPQHF

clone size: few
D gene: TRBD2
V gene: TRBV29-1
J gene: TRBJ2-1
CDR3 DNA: TGCAGCATTGAAGATCGCCAGCGGGGTTCATACAATGAGCAGTTCTTC
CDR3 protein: CSIEDRQRGSYNEQFF

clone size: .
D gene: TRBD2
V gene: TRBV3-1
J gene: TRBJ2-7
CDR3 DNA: TGTGCCAGCAGCCCAACCAGGAGCGGGAGCTCCTACGAGCAGTACTTC
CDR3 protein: CASSPTRSGSSYEQYF

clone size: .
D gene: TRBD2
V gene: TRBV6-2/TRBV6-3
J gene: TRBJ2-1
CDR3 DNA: TGTGCCACCGCGAGCGGGAACTACAACGAGCAGATCTTC
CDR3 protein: CATASGNYNEQIF

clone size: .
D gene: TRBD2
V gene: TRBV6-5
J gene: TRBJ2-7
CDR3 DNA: TGTACCAGCAGCCCCGCCGGGAGTAGCGGGACCTACGAGCAGTACTTC
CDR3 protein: CTSSPAGSSGTYEQYF

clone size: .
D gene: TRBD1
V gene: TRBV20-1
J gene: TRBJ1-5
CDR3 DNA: TGCAGTGCCACCCCCGCGAGGGGACAGGGCTATCAGCCCCAGCATTTT
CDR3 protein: CSATPARGQGYQPQHF

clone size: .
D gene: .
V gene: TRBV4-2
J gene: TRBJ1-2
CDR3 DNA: TGTACCAGCAGGCAAGATTCCGCCCAAGGGGGATACTATGGCTACACGTTC
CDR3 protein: CTSRQDSAQGGYYGYTF

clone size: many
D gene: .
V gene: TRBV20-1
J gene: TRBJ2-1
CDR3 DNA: TGCAGTGCTCCGACAGGTGGGGATGAGCAGTTCTTC
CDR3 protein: CSAPTGGDEQFF

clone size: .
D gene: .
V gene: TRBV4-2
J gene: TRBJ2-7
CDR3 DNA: TGTGCCAGAGCACCTGAACAGGGCTACGACCAGTACTTC
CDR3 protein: CARAPEQGYDQYF

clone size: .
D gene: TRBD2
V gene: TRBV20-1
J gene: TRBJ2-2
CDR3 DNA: TGCTGTGCGGCTGGACTAGCGGGGGGGCCCAGCACCGGGGAGCTGTTTTTT
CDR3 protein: CCAAGLAGGPSTGELFF

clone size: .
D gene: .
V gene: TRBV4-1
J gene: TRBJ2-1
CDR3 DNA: TGCGTCAGTAGCCAAGATCCCAGGGAATCCTACAATGAGCAGTTCTTC
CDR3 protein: CVSSQDPRESYNEQFF

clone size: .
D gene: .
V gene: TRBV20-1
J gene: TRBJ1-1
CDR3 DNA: TGCAGTGTTAACGGGCGAGGGGAGAATACTGAAGCTTTCTTT
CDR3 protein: CSVNGRGENTEAFF

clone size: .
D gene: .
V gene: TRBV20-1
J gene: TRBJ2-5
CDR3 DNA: TGCAGTGTTACCAAACCGAGGGTGAGAGGCGAGACCCAGTACTTC
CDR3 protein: CSVTKPRVRGETQYF

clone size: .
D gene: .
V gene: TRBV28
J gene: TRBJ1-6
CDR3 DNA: TGTGCCAGCAGTTTTTTGGTAGGGGTAAATTCACCCCTCCACTTT
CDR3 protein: CASSFLVGVNSPLHF

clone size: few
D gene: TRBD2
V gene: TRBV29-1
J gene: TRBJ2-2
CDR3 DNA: TGCAGCCATATACGGGGGGAGGGCCTCGGGGAGCTGTTATTT
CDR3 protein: CSHIRGEGLGELLF

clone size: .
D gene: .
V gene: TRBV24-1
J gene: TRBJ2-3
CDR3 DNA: TGTGCCACCAGTGATTGGATAGCCACAGATGCGCAGTATTTT
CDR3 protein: CATSDWIATDAQYF

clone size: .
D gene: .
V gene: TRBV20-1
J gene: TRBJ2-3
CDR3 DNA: TGCAGTACCAAAAAGGGATTAGATACGCAGTATTTT
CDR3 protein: CSTKKGLDTQYF

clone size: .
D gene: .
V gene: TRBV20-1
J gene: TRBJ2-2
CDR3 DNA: TGCAGTGTTAGAGTCCTCTTCGAGGGGGAGCTGTTTTTT
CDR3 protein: CSVRVLFEGELFF

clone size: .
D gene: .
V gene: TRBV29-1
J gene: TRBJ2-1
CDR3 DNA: TGCAGCGATGTCCCAGATTTCTACAATGAGCACTTCTTC
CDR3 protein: CSDVPDFYNEHFF

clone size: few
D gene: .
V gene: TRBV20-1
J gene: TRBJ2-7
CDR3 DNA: TGCAGTGTTTCCGAAACGAGGGCCGATAATTCCTACGAGCAGTACTTC
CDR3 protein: CSVSETRADNSYEQYF

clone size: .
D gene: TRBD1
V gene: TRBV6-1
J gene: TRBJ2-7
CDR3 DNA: TGTGCCAGCGGCGAGCAGGGGACAGGGGGCTACGAACAGTACTTC
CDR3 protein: CASGEQGTGGYEQYF

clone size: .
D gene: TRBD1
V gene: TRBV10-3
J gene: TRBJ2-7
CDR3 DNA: TGTGGCACGAGGACAGGTGACCCCTACGAGCAGTACTTC
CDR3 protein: CGTRTGDPYEQYF

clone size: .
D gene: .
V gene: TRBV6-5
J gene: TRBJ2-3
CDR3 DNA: TGTGCCAGACCAGAACGAGATACGCAGTATTTT
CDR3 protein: CARPERDTQYF

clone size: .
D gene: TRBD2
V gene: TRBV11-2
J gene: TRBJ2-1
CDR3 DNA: TGTGTCAGCACCCAAGAGGGCGGGGGAAGTTCCTACAATGAGCAGTTCTTC
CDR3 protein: CVSTQEGGGSSYNEQFF

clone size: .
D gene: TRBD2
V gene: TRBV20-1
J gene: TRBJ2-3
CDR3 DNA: TGCAGTGCAGGGGACCCCGGGACTAGCGGGAGCACAGATAAACAGTATTTT
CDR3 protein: CSAGDPGTSGSTDKQYF

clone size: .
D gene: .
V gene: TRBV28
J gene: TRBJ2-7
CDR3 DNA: TGTGCCAGCTGTTTAACATTCTACGAGCAGTACTTC
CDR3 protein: CASCLTFYEQYF

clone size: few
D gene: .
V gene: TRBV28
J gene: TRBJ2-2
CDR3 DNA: TGTGCCAGTAGTTCATTTACGGTGCCAGAAGTTAGGACCGGGGAGCTGTTTTTT
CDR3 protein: CASSSFTVPEVRTGELFF

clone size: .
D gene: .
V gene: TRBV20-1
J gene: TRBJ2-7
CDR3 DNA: TGCAGTGTTTCTTCGGTTACGCCCTACGAGCAGTACTTC
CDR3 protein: CSVSSVTPYEQYF

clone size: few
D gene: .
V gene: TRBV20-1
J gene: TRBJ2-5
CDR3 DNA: TGCAGTGCTAGAGATTTGTTGATAGTCCAAGAGACCCAGTACTTC
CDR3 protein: CSARDLLIVQETQYF

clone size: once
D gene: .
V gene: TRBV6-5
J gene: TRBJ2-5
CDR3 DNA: TGTGCCAGCAGTAATGGCCTCACCCCGGGAGAGACTCAATACTTC
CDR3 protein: CASSNGLTPGETQYF

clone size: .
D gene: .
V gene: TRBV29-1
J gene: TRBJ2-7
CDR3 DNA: TGCACCGTTGATGGTAGGGGGGTAGAAGAGCAGTACTTC
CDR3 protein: CTVDGRGVEEQYF